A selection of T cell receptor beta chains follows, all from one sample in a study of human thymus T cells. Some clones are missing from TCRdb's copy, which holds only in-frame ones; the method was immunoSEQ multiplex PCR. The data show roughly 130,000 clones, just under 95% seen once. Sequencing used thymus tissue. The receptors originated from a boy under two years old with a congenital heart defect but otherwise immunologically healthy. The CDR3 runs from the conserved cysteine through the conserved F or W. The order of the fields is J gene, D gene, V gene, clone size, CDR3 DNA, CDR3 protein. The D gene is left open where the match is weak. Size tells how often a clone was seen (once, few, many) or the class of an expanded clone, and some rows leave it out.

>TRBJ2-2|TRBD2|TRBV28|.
TGTGCCAGCAGTACCCCGACTAGCGGGGACACCGGGGAGCTGTTTTTT
CASSTPTSGDTGELFF
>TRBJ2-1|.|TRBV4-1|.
TGCGCCAGCAGCCAAGATGAGCGAACAGCCAATGAGCAGTTCTTC
CASSQDERTANEQFF
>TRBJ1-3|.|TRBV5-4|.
TGTGCCAGCAGCTTGGCAGCTGGGGTCTCAGCTTCGGGTGGAAACACCATATATTTT
CASSLAAGVSASGGNTIYF
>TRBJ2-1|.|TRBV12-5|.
TGTGCTAGTGGTTTGACGGGGGCCCTAACTTACAATGAGCAGTTCTTC
CASGLTGALTYNEQFF
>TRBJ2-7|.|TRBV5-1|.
TGCGCCAGCAGCTTTTTCCCAGGGCGGGCCCTATACGAGCAGTACTTC
CASSFFPGRALYEQYF
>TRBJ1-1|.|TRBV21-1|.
TGTGCCAGAACCAGGACAGGGGTCGACACTGAAGCTTTCTTT
CARTRTGVDTEAFF
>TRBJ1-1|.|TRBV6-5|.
TGTGCCAGCAGTTACCGGCAGGGGTTAATGAACACTGAAGCTTTCTTT
CASSYRQGLMNTEAFF
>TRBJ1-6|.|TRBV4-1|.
TGCGCCAGCAGCCACGACAGGAGCTCCTATAATTCACCCCTCCACTTT
CASSHDRSSYNSPLHF
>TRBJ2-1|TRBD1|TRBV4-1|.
TGCGCCAGCAGCCAAGCCCCAGGGGGCTCCCGCAATGAGCAGTTCTTC
CASSQAPGGSRNEQFF
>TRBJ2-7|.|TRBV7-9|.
TGTGCCAGCAGCCCCGACCTACCCAGGGCACGCGAGCAGTACTTC
CASSPDLPRAREQYF
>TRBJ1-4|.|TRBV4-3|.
TGCGCCAGCAGCCAAGAGGGCGGAGCTAATGAAAAACTGTTTTTT
CASSQEGGANEKLFF
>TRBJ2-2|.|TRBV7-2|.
TGTGCCAGCAGCCAAAGGGGCAGCCTCCGGAGCGGGGAGCTGTTTTTT
CASSQRGSLRSGELFF
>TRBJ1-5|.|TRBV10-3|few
TGTGCCATCAGTGATGGGACCGACGATCAGCCCCAGCATTTT
CAISDGTDDQPQHF
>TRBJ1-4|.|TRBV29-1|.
TGCAGCGTGAAACACAGGGCGGGCGAAAAACTGTTTTTT
CSVKHRAGEKLFF
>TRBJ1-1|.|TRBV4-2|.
TGTGCCAGCAGCCAAGGTAACGGGAACACTGAAGCTTTCTTT
CASSQGNGNTEAFF
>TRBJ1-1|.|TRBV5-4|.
TGTGCCAGCAGCGGGGGCACCACTGAAGCTTTCTTT
CASSGGTTEAFF
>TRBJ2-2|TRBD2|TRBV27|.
TGTGCCAGCAGTTTAGGGACTAGCGGGGTAGGAACCGGGGAGCTGTTTTTT
CASSLGTSGVGTGELFF
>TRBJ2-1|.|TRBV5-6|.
TGTGCCAGCAGCTTGACAGGGTACAATGAGCAGTTCTTC
CASSLTGYNEQFF
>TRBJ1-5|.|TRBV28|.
TGTGCCAGCAGTTTAGCCTCCAGGCGACAGGGCAATCAGCCCCAGCATTTT
CASSLASRRQGNQPQHF
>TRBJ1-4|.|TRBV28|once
TGTGCCAGCAGTTGGGGGGGCTATGAAAAACTGTTTTTT
CASSWGGYEKLFF
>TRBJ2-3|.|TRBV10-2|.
TGCGCCAGCAGTGATCGACGGGGCACAGATACGCAGTATTTT
CASSDRRGTDTQYF
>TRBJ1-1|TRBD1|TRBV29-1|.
TGCAGCGTTGAAGATCCCGAGGGACAGGAGAACACTGAAGCTTTCTTT
CSVEDPEGQENTEAFF
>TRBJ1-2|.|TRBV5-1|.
TGCGCCAGCCGGACACAAGACAGGCGTAACTATGGCTACACCTTC
CASRTQDRRNYGYTF
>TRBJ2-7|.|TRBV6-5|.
TGTGCCAGCAAACCCCAGAGGGGCGGGTTCCACGAGCAGTACTTC
CASKPQRGGFHEQYF
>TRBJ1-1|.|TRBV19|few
TGTGCCAGTAGTCCCTTGATGGCCTTGAACACTGAAGCTTTCTTT
CASSPLMALNTEAFF
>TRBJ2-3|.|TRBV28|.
TGTGCCAGCAGTTTACCGGGACTGCGGAGAGATACGCAGTATTTT
CASSLPGLRRDTQYF
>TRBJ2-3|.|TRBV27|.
TGTGCCAGCAGACCCTGGGCCCTCTTAAACACAGATACGCAGTATTTT
CASRPWALLNTDTQYF